The 5 T cell receptor delta chains in this list originate from one sample, sequenced in a study of gamma-delta chains in newborns, infants, children. TCRdb reapplied CATT to the reads. The profile shows about 4,900 delta-chain clones, 3% to 3.5% of them singletons. Source material: blood. Receptors originate from a child who was a newborn, infant or young child, either healthy, febrile or measles-vaccinated (not recorded which).

This clone was observed a few times. The rearrangement links TRDV2 to TRDJ3, with 11 bases identical to TRDD3. V trimming: 3 bases; J trimming: 0 bases; junction bases outside the gene matches: 6. Germline CDR1 reads GEAIGNYY; CDR2 reads EKD. The CDR3 runs 19 residues. This CDR3 is CACDPTGGYSSWDTRQMFF. CDR3 nucleotides: TGTGCCTGTGACCCAACTGGGGGATATAGCTCCTGGGACACCCGACAGATGTTTTTC.

This clone came up a few times. V usage is TRDV2 and J usage is TRDJ3, with 8 positions matching TRDD3. CDR3 length: 19 residues. Germline V lookup: CDR1 GEAIGNYY, CDR2 EKD. V shed 0 bases and J 0 bases; nucleotides not matched to a gene: 6. DNA of the CDR3: TGTGCCTGTGACACCGTTACTGGGGGCCGCTCCTGGGACACCCGACAGATGTTTTTC. Amino acids: CACDTVTGGRSWDTRQMFF.

This clone appeared a few times. This rearrangement joins TRDV2 to TRDJ3; 11 bases fit TRDD3. V gave up 2 bases and J gave up 0 bases; unmatched junction bases: 5. The germline CDR1 and CDR2 sequences are GEAIGNYY and EKD. The CDR3 covers 19 residues. The CDR3 protein is CACDKMGDTRSWDTRQMFF. The CDR3 coding sequence is TGTGCCTGTGACAAAATGGGGGATACGCGCTCCTGGGACACCCGACAGATGTTTTTC.

The V and J genes are TRDV1 and TRDJ1, with TRDD3 matching 9 bases. CDR1 and CDR2 (germline): TSWWSYY, QGS. The V segment lost 0 bases and the J segment 0 bases; nucleotides outside the gene matches: 14. CDR3 size: 20 residues. The CDR3 DNA reads as TGTGCTCTTGGGGAACTTCCTACAGAGTACTGGGGGACCTACACCGATAAACTCATCTTT. Its protein product is CALGELPTEYWGTYTDKLIF.

This clone has more than one count but fewer than ten. This chain links TRDV2 with TRDJ3, with 9 bases identical to TRDD3. Germline CDR1 and CDR2: GEAIGNYY and EKD. V shed 0 bases and J 0 bases; nucleotides not matched to a gene: 5. The CDR3 length is 19 residues. DNA of the CDR3: TGTGCCTGTGACACCGCTGGGGGATCTGGCTCCTGGGACACCCGACAGATGTTTTTC. Protein sequence: CACDTAGGSGSWDTRQMFF.